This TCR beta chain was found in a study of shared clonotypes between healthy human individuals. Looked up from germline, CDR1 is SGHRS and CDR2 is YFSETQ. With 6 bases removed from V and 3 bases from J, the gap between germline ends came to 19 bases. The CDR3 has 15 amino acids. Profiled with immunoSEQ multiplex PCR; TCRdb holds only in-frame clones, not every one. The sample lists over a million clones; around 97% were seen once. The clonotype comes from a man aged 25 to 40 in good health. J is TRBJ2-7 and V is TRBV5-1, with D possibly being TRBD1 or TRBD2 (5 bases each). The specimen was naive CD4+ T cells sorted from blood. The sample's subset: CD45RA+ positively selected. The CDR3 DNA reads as TGCGCCAGCAATCCCGGGGCTAGCATGAACTACGAGCAGTACTTC. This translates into CASNPGASMNYEQYF.